The 13 T cell receptor beta chains given below trace back to one sample, sequenced in a study of CD8 T cells in Susac syndrome. RNA was extracted with the RNeasy kit, and a quantity of about 0.45 to 1 ug was reverse transcribed using random hexamers. TCRdb re-called the immunoSEQ multiplex PCR reads through MiXCR, storing one row per CDR3 protein. The sample shows under 200,000 distinct CDR3 sequences, just under 95% of them seen only once. Sequenced input: CD4+ T cells from PBMCs. Receptors originate from a human donor in good health.

The chain uses TRBV4-3 and TRBJ2-1, with 7 bases matching TRBD2. The CDR3 consists of 15 residues. CDR1 and CDR2 from the germline V gene are LGHNA and YSLEER. After removal of 4 bases from V and 4 bases from J, the junction contained 7 bases not matched to a gene. The CDR3 is CASSPERDLYNEQFF. DNA for the CDR3: TGCGCCAGCAGCCCCGAGCGGGACTTGTACAATGAGCAGTTCTTC.

This chain links TRBV2 with TRBJ2-7; TRBD2 aligns across 9 bases. Trimming at V came to 3 bases and at J to 6 bases, leaving 6 bases not matched to a gene. The CDR3 sequence is 14 residues long. CDR1 and CDR2 (germline): SNHLY, FYNNEI. CDR3 sequence (DNA): TGTGCCAGCAGTGAGGAGCGGGGGGCCTTCGAGCAGTACTTC. Its translation: CASSEERGAFEQYF.

The rearrangement links TRBV29-1 to TRBJ1-1; TRBD1 agrees at 7 bases. With 3 bases clipped from V and 5 bases from J, the junction kept 9 bases outside the gene matches. Germline values: CDR1 SQVTM, CDR2 ANQGSEA. The CDR3 totals 14 residues. CDR3 DNA sequence: TGCAGCGTTGATCAAAGACAGGGTCGAACTGAAGCTTTCTTT. As protein: CSVDQRQGRTEAFF.

CDR3 residues: CSARVSGQGTEAFF. In DNA, the CDR3 is TGCAGTGCTAGAGTTTCGGGACAGGGGACTGAAGCTTTCTTT. The chain has TRBV20-1 and TRBJ1-1; 10 nucleotides line up with TRBD1. V shed 1 base, J shed 5 bases, and the junction held 4 bases outside the gene matches. The germline V gene encodes CDR1 DFQATT and CDR2 SNEGSKA (reference sequence). This CDR3 is built from 14 residues.

The V and J genes are TRBV7-8 and TRBJ1-6; 9 nucleotides align to TRBD1. V was clipped by 4 bases and J by 7 bases; unmatched bases: 5. The CDR3 is made up of 15 amino acids. Germline CDR1 and CDR2: SGHVS and FQNEAQ. The CDR3 bases are TGTGCCAGCAGCTCCCGGGACAGGGACAATTCACCCCTCCACTTT. Its translation is CASSSRDRDNSPLHF. Looking up the rest from reference TRBV7-8 and TRBJ1-6 gives the full variable domain: GAGVSQSPRYKVAKRGQDVALRCDPISGHVSLFWYQQALGQGPEFLTYFQNEAQLDKSGLPSDRFFAERPEGSVSTLKIQRTQQEDSAVYLCASSSRDRDNSPLHFGNGTRLTVT.

This chain uses TRBV29-1 with TRBJ1-1; no definite D call. Germline V lookup: CDR1 SQVTM, CDR2 ANQGSEA. CDR3 length: 15 amino acids. V was pared by 8 bases and J by 2 bases, with 21 bases between. CDR3 loop: CSSTTQQTPNTEAFF. The CDR3 DNA reads as TGCAGCTCCACCACTCAACAGACGCCCAACACTGAAGCTTTCTTT. The variable domain in full, completed from reference TRBV29-1 and TRBJ1-1, reads SAVISQKPSRDICQRGTSLTIQCQVDSQVTMMFWYRQQPGQSLTLIATANQGSEATYESGFVIDKFPISRPNLTFSTLTVSNMSPEDSSIYLCSSTTQQTPNTEAFFGQGTRLTVV.

The genes are TRBV9 and TRBJ1-5, with a weak D call TRBD1 (6 bases). CDR1 and CDR2 from the germline V gene are SGDLS and YYNGEE. The CDR3 runs to 13 residues. Trimming cost V 7 bases and J 2 bases, with 10 bases left between them. The CDR3 region is CASGSGGNQPQHF. In nucleotides, the CDR3 is TGTGCCAGCGGATCAGGGGGCAATCAGCCCCAGCATTTT.

This clonotype was recorded a few times. V gene TRBV18 combines with J gene TRBJ2-3; D gene ambiguous. Trimming removed 3 bases at V and 2 bases at J, with 3 bases between. The germline gives CDR1 KGHSH, CDR2 LQKENI. CDR3 size: 12 residues. CDR3 coding DNA: TGTGCCAGCTCACCCGACACAGATACGCAGTATTTT. It codes for CASSPDTDTQYF.

The CDR3, as DNA: TGCGCCAGCAGCCCGTCGGGGGGGTTCTACAATGAGCAGTTCTTC. Translation: CASSPSGGFYNEQFF. V usage is TRBV4-1 and J usage is TRBJ2-1, with 8 bases that match TRBD2. The CDR3 length is 15 residues. The V segment lost 4 bases and the J segment 3 bases; nucleotides outside the gene matches: 5. The germline CDR1 and CDR2 sequences are MGHRA and YSYEKL.

The chain combines TRBV9 with TRBJ2-5, with D tentatively TRBD1 (6 bases). The CDR3 covers 13 residues. V was shortened by 0 bases and J by 7 bases, with 10 bases between the two germline ends. Germline CDR1 and CDR2: SGDLS and YYNGEE. The CDR3 sequence is CASSVAGAGTQYF. The CDR3 DNA reads as TGTGCCAGCAGCGTAGCAGGGGCGGGGACCCAGTACTTC.

This clonotype has only a few counts. The chain recombines TRBV3-1 with TRBJ2-1; tentatively, D is TRBD2 (7 bases). The V gene lost 4 bases and the J gene lost 2 bases, with 12 bases spanning the gap. Germline V gene data show CDR1 as LGHDT and CDR2 as YNNKEL (reference sequence). The CDR3 has 15 residues. The chain's CDR3 is CASSPYGGPYNEQFF. The CDR3 DNA reads TGTGCCAGCAGCCCGTACGGGGGGCCCTACAATGAGCAGTTCTTC.

This rearrangement joins TRBV4-1 to TRBJ2-7; D possibly corresponds to TRBD1 (5 bases). The germline V and J ends were trimmed by 3 bases and 4 bases, with 13 bases remaining between them. There are 14 residues in the CDR3. From germline, CDR1 is MGHRA and CDR2 YSYEKL. CDR3 region: CASSQDPGKYEQYF. CDR3 bases: TGCGCCAGCAGCCAGGACCCAGGGAAGTACGAGCAGTACTTC.

This chain connects TRBV20-1 to TRBJ2-1; 13 bases are shared with TRBD2. CDR3 length: 16 residues. Germline V lookup: CDR1 DFQATT, CDR2 SNEGSKA (reference sequence). The V and J ends lost 5 bases and 4 bases, in that order; junction bases with no gene match: 8. DNA for the CDR3: TGCAGTGCTCCCGGGACTAGCGGGGCGAAATACAATGAGCAGTTCTTC. Its translation is CSAPGTSGAKYNEQFF.